These 15 T cell receptor beta chains originate from one sample sequenced in a study of shared clonotypes between healthy human individuals. The method was immunoSEQ multiplex PCR; TCRdb's version includes in-frame clones alone and lacks a portion of them. The sample comprises approximately 350,000 clones, 90% to 98% of which are singletons, and approximately 0.32% rests with the top ten. Sequencing was done on a sample of memory CD8+ T cells sorted from blood. Subset here: CD45RO+ cells pooled with CCR7-negative TemRA cells. The receptors come from a man in his thirties or forties in good health.

The chain uses TRBV9 and TRBJ1-5; D remains ambiguous. This CDR3 is built from 15 residues. Trimming shortened V by 1 base and J by 2 bases, and 10 bases separated the two germline ends. Per germline, CDR1 SGDLS and CDR2 YYNGEE. The CDR3 nucleotides read TGTGCCAGCAGCGTATCAGGCGCCCGCAATCAGCCCCAGCATTTT. It specifies CASSVSGARNQPQHF.

The CDR3 is CASSVGVLAYNEQFF. The CDR3 DNA follows: TGCGCCAGCAGCGTAGGGGTTTTGGCCTACAATGAGCAGTTCTTC. This rearrangement joins TRBV5-1 to TRBJ2-1, with D possibly matching TRBD1 (5 bases). This CDR3 spans 15 amino acids. Germline assignment: CDR1 SGHRS and CDR2 YFSETQ. V was pared by 4 bases and J by 2 bases, with 13 bases between. Full variable domain (rest looked up from reference TRBV5-1 and TRBJ2-1): KAGVTQTPRYLIKTRGQQVTLSCSPISGHRSVSWYQQTPGQGLQFLFEYFSETQRNKGNFPGRFSGRQFSNSRSEMNVSTLELGDSALYLCASSVGVLAYNEQFFGPGTRLTVL.

The V gene is TRBV21-1, the J gene TRBJ1-1; no check of the table's D call, TRBD1, against the DNA was made. TRBV21-1 is given as a pseudogene. This CDR3 contains 13 residues. CDR3 protein: CASRVQGNTEAFF. The CDR3 nucleotides read TGTGCCAGCAGAGTACAGGGGAACACTGAAGCTTTCTTT.

The J gene is TRBJ1-1, the V gene TRBV5-1; D remains ambiguous. This CDR3 has 15 residues. CDR1 is SGHRS and CDR2 is YFSETQ in the germline V gene. Trimming shortened V by 0 bases and J by 1 base, and 10 bases separated the two germline ends. For the CDR3, the DNA is TGCGCCAGCAGCTTGGGCCAGCTTAGGAACACTGAAGCTTTCTTT. It codes for CASSLGQLRNTEAFF.

The chain has TRBV4-1 and TRBJ2-2; D unresolved. With 0 bases removed from V and 8 bases from J, the gap between germline ends came to 16 bases. The V gene's germline CDR1 is MGHRA and CDR2 YSYEKL. The CDR3 consists of 16 residues. The CDR3 is CASSQDQWVRTGELFF. CDR3 sequence (DNA): TGCGCCAGCAGCCAAGATCAGTGGGTACGGACGGGGGAGCTGTTTTTT.

This sequence joins TRBV27 and TRBJ2-6; D gene ambiguous. V was shortened by 6 bases and J by 2 bases, with 8 bases between the two germline ends. CDR3 length equals 14 residues. Germline CDR1 MNHEY, CDR2 SMNVEV (reference sequence). DNA for the CDR3: TGTGCCAGCAGCCCCTTACCTGGGGCCAACGTCCTGACTTTC. Its translation: CASSPLPGANVLTF.

Here the CDR3 reads CASSPQPRGTEAFF. The CDR3 coding sequence is TGTGCCAGCAGCCCGCAACCACGGGGGACTGAAGCTTTCTTT. This rearrangement joins TRBV5-6 to TRBJ1-1; D is possibly TRBD1 (5 bases). The CDR3 loop spans 14 amino acids. CDR1 and CDR2 (germline): SGHDT, YYEEEE. V dropped 4 bases and J dropped 5 bases, with 15 bases sitting between them.

V is TRBV2 and J is TRBJ2-1, with a possible D match to TRBD1 (6 bases). Trimming removed 6 bases from V and 0 bases from J, with 15 bases in between. Germline V gene sequence: CDR1 SNHLY, CDR2 FYNNEI. The CDR3 extends over 16 amino acids. The CDR3 spells CASRIRGTDSYNEQFF. The CDR3 DNA reads TGTGCCAGCAGAATAAGGGGGACGGACTCCTACAATGAGCAGTTCTTC.

This chain connects TRBV5-6 to TRBJ1-4; the match to TRBD1 covers 8 bases. The ends lost 1 base at V and 8 bases at J; junction bases unmatched: 4. There are 14 residues in the CDR3. CDR1 is SGHDT, CDR2 YYEEEE, per germline. CDR3 protein: CASSLTGGMEKLFF. CDR3 coding DNA: TGTGCCAGCAGCTTGACAGGGGGAATGGAAAAACTGTTTTTT.

V and J are TRBV29-1 and TRBJ2-1; tentatively, D is TRBD1 (5 bases). Trimming removed 1 base at V and 1 base at J, with 8 bases between. This CDR3 is built from 14 residues. The germline CDR1 and CDR2 sequences are SQVTM and ANQGSEA. In DNA, the CDR3 is TGCAGCGTTGAAGGCAGGGCGTCCTACAATGAGCAGTTCTTC. This codes for CSVEGRASYNEQFF.

This chain uses TRBV4-1 with TRBJ2-2, with TRBD2 identical over 7 bases. With V trimmed by 1 base and J by 4 bases, 0 bases remained unmatched. CDR1 is MGHRA, CDR2 YSYEKL, per germline. The CDR3 covers 14 residues. The CDR3 loop is CASSQGTSTGELFF. DNA of the CDR3: TGCGCCAGCAGCCAAGGGACTAGCACCGGGGAGCTGTTTTTT.

The J gene is TRBJ1-5, the V gene TRBV7-9; D unresolved. From germline, CDR1 is SEHNR and CDR2 FQNEAQ (reference sequence). Trimming cost V 2 bases and J 7 bases, with 9 bases left between them. The CDR3 contains 13 residues. CDR3 region: CASSLSSLQPQHF. The DNA of the CDR3 is TGTGCCAGCAGCTTATCCAGTCTGCAGCCCCAGCATTTT.

The rearrangement links TRBV6-7 to TRBJ1-4; the match to TRBD1 covers 7 bases. TRBV6-7 is reported as an ORF; its role is uncertain. J lost 7 bases, V lost 9 bases, and 14 bases had no gene match. The CDR3 length is 15 residues. CDR3: CARQTGSGGSEKLFF. CDR3 in DNA: TGTGCCAGACAGACAGGGTCGGGTGGGAGTGAAAAACTGTTTTTT.

With respect to this clone: The sample holds other DNA sequences that translate to the same CDR3. The gene calls are TRBV18 and TRBJ2-3; D uncertain. The germline V gene has CDR1 KGHSH and CDR2 LQKENI. The length of the CDR3 is 13 residues. Trimming cost V 1 base and J 3 bases, with 5 bases left between them. The CDR3 nucleotides are TGTGCCAGCTCACCACTGAGGACAGATACGCAGTATTTT. It translates to CASSPLRTDTQYF.

The chain carries TRBV27 and TRBJ2-7, with TRBD1 matching 8 bases. Trimming at V came to 3 bases and at J to 6 bases, leaving 10 bases not matched to a gene. The CDR3 extends over 15 amino acids. Germline V gene lookup returns CDR1 MNHEY and CDR2 SMNVEV (reference sequence). The CDR3 loop is CASSFQGASSLEQYF. CDR3 coding DNA: TGTGCCAGCAGTTTCCAGGGGGCGTCCTCCCTCGAGCAGTACTTC.